The 30 T cell receptor beta chains below all came from one sample that was sequenced in a study of Tregs in tolerant kidney transplant recipients. Recipients received nonmyeloablative bone marrow transplants from related graft donors, with transient mixed chimerism. Sequencing was performed with immunoSEQ multiplex PCR; in TCRdb, only in-frame clones are kept and a portion is missing. The sample table sets out 20,000 to 30,000 clones. The material sequenced was CD4+ T cells from blood (PBMCs), taken 6 months after the transplant. Receptors originate from a human patient who received a combined kidney and bone marrow transplant. Among the T cells, some may be from the graft donor.

With regard to this clone: The CDR3 extends 3 residues past the end of the read, so its final part is completed from the germline J gene. The chain has TRBV19 and TRBJ2-3; no definite D call. The V end was cut by 6 bases, the J end by 3 bases, with 13 bases between. This CDR3 region has 14 residues. Germline V gene lookup returns CDR1 LNHDA and CDR2 SQIVND (reference sequence). Partial CDR3 DNA: TGTGCCAGTAGCCCCAGGCAGACGACAGATACG. Protein: CASSPRQTTDT. The complete CDR3 protein is CASSPRQTTDTQYF.

A word on this clone: The read is 3 residues too short to cover the CDR3 end, so that end is filled in from the germline J gene. V is TRBV20-1 and J is TRBJ1-1; D not resolved. Trimming cost V 2 bases and J 1 base, with 5 bases left between them. Germline CDR1 reads DFQATT; CDR2 reads SNEGSKA (reference sequence). This CDR3 spans 12 amino acids. Incomplete CDR3 DNA: TGCAGTGCTAGAAAGGGGAACACTGAA. Translating it yields CSARKGNTE. The full-length CDR3 reads as CSARKGNTEAFF.

With respect to this clone: The CDR3 end falls 3 residues outside the read, so it is completed with the germline J gene. Other nucleotide sequences from this sample produce the same CDR3. The V and J genes are TRBV11-3 and TRBJ2-1; 9 nucleotides agree with TRBD1. Germline-derived CDR1 and CDR2 are SGHNT and YENEEA. Trimming at V came to 5 bases and at J to 4 bases, leaving 3 bases not matched to a gene. This CDR3 region has 14 residues. Partial CDR3 DNA: TGTGCCAGCAGCCCCGGACAGGGGTACAATGAG. Translation: CASSPGQGYNE. The entire CDR3 protein is CASSPGQGYNEQFF.

A word on this clone: The CDR3 end falls 3 residues outside the read, so it is completed with the germline J gene. The J gene is TRBJ2-7, the V gene TRBV7-2; no definite D call. This CDR3 spans 14 amino acids. The V gene's germline CDR1 is SGHTA and CDR2 FQGNSA. V lost 1 base and J 3 bases, leaving 10 bases between the germline ends. The sequenced CDR3 bases are TGTGCCAGCAGCTTAGTCTCGACAAACTACGAG. Translating it yields CASSLVSTNYE. The full CDR3 is CASSLVSTNYEQYF.

A remark on this clone: The sequenced fragment ends 3 residues before the CDR3 boundary, so the rest is inferred from the germline J gene. The chain links TRBV6-2 or TRBV6-3 to TRBJ2-1; no clear D. Germline assignment: CDR1 MNHEY and CDR2 SVGEGT. The CDR3 has 14 residues. The germline V and J ends were trimmed by 7 bases and 6 bases, with 16 bases remaining between them. CDR3 sequence reads: CASTPTARRNEQFF. CDR3 DNA (partial): TGTGCCAGCACCCCGACGGCGCGGCGCAATGAG.

To note about this clone: The read terminates 3 residues before the CDR3 end, so the remaining end is supplied by the germline J gene. V is TRBV20-1 and J is TRBJ2-3; D may be TRBD2 (5 bases). Trimming removed 5 bases from V and 3 bases from J, with 12 bases in between. Germline V CDR1 and CDR2: DFQATT, SNEGSKA (reference sequence). There are 13 residues in the CDR3. Incomplete CDR3 DNA: TGCAGTGCTGGTGAGCGGTTTACAGATACG. Amino acid sequence: CSAGERFTDT. The whole CDR3 sequence is CSAGERFTDTQYF.

As regards this clone: With the read ending 3 residues before the CDR3 end, the germline J gene is used to fill in that end. The V call is TRBV7-2, the J call TRBJ1-1; 9 nucleotides agree with TRBD1. The CDR3 runs to 14 residues. J gave up 7 bases and V 1 base, and 4 bases lay outside the gene matches. The germline V gene has CDR1 SGHTA and CDR2 FQGNSA. The CDR3 bases that were read are TGTGCCAGCAGCTTAGGGGGACAGGGAATTGAA. Protein: CASSLGGQGIE. The whole CDR3 protein is CASSLGGQGIEAFF.

This clone is classed as medium-sized by frequency. The CDR3 extends 3 residues past the end of the read, so its final part is completed from the germline J gene. This chain connects TRBV2 to TRBJ1-6; no clear D gene. The germline CDR1 and CDR2 sequences are SNHLY and FYNNEI. The ends were cut back, 1 base at V and 10 bases at J, with 8 bases in the middle. CDR3 length: 13 residues. Incomplete CDR3 DNA: TGTGCCAGCAGTGAAGGAGGCGGGTCACCC. It translates to CASSEGGGSP. The complete CDR3 reads CASSEGGGSPLHF.

In the case of this clone: The CDR3 goes on 3 residues after the read ends, and that part is filled in from the germline J gene. The V call is TRBV2, the J call TRBJ2-5; perhaps TRBD2 as D (6 bases). Trimming pared 5 bases from V and 4 bases from J, leaving 8 bases between. Germline V CDR1 and CDR2: SNHLY, FYNNEI. This CDR3 has 12 amino acids. The CDR3 bases that were read are TGTGCCAGCAGTCGGGACTTAGAGACC. Its translation: CASSRDLET. The CDR3 as a whole reads CASSRDLETQYF.

This clone counts as medium-sized by frequency. The observed sequence ends 3 residues before the CDR3 terminus, with the missing tail filled in from the germline J gene. The rearrangement uses TRBV5-6 and TRBJ2-2; D uncertain. CDR3 length: 14 residues. The germline V gene has CDR1 SGHDT and CDR2 YYEEEE. V dropped 0 bases and J dropped 4 bases, with 7 bases sitting between them. Partial CDR3 DNA: TGTGCCAGCAGCTTGGTAGGGTTCACCGGGGAG. Protein: CASSLVGFTGE. The whole CDR3 protein reads CASSLVGFTGELFF.

Note on this clone: The read halts 3 residues ahead of the CDR3 end, with the missing end drawn from the germline J gene. V is TRBV7-8 and J is TRBJ2-3, with D maybe TRBD1 (5 bases). The CDR3 covers 13 residues. Germline CDR1 and CDR2: SGHVS and FQNEAQ. V was trimmed by 5 bases and J by 6 bases, leaving 12 bases between them. CDR3 loop: CASSPDRPDTQYF. CDR3 DNA, as far as it was read: TGTGCCAGCAGCCCCGACAGACCCGATACG.

For this clone: The CDR3 end is not reached by the read, which stops 3 residues before it; the germline J gene fills it in. The J gene is TRBJ2-2, the V gene TRBV5-5, with D unresolved. The CDR3 extends over 15 amino acids. V was pared by 0 bases and J by 2 bases, with 8 bases between. Germline V gene data show CDR1 as SGHKS and CDR2 as YYEKEE (reference sequence). The sequenced CDR3 bases are TGTGCCAGCAGCTTGGAAAGGTATAACACCGGGGAG. Translation gives CASSLERYNTGE. The CDR3 as a whole reads CASSLERYNTGELFF.

This clone is deemed medium-sized by its frequency. Read coverage stops 3 residues before the CDR3 terminus; the germline J gene supplies the remainder. The chain has TRBV29-1 and TRBJ1-1, with D perhaps TRBD1 (6 bases). The CDR3 is made up of 14 amino acids. Trimming stripped 7 bases from V and 0 bases from J, with 15 bases between. Germline V lookup: CDR1 SQVTM, CDR2 ANQGSEA. The CDR3 bases that were read are TGCAGCGCGACCCCAGGGGTCATGAACACTGAA. It specifies CSATPGVMNTE. The whole CDR3 sequence reads CSATPGVMNTEAFF.

Concerning this clone itself: The CDR3 goes on 3 residues after the read ends, and that part is filled in from the germline J gene. The chain couples TRBV7-2 to TRBJ2-7; TRBD1 might be the D (6 bases). CDR1 SGHTA and CDR2 FQGNSA come from the germline V gene. V was pared by 3 bases and J by 4 bases, with 13 bases between. The CDR3 length is 14 residues. The CDR3 reads CASSLRGSKYEQYF. The DNA read from the CDR3 is TGTGCCAGCAGCTTGAGGGGGTCAAAATACGAG.

About this clone itself: The CDR3 goes on 3 residues after the read ends, and that part is filled in from the germline J gene. The V and J genes are TRBV18 and TRBJ2-5; D possibly corresponds to TRBD1 (5 bases). Trimming took off 4 bases at V and 2 bases at J, with 8 bases between the two ends. There are 13 residues in the CDR3. The germline gives CDR1 KGHSH, CDR2 LQKENI. CDR3 DNA (partial): TGTGCCAGCTCACGGGGCGGTCAAGAGACC. Translated, it gives CASSRGGQET. The complete CDR3 sequence is CASSRGGQETQYF.

As to this clone: The DNA ends 3 residues before the CDR3 does, and the rest of the CDR3 is filled in from the germline J gene. This chain uses TRBV7-2 with TRBJ1-3; maybe TRBD1 (5 bases). Germline V CDR1 and CDR2: SGHTA, FQGNSA. Deletions cut 2 bases from V and 2 bases from J, with 7 bases between. There are 14 residues in the CDR3. The CDR3: CASSLQGAGNTIYF. The sequenced CDR3 bases are TGTGCCAGCAGCTTACAGGGTGCTGGAAACACC.

Notes on this clone: The DNA ends 3 residues before the CDR3 does, and the rest of the CDR3 is filled in from the germline J gene. J is TRBJ2-6 and V is TRBV6-4, with D hard to call. The germline V gene has CDR1 MRHNA and CDR2 SNTAGT. The CDR3 extends over 14 amino acids. V shed 2 bases and J shed 2 bases, with 4 bases lying between them. The DNA read from the CDR3 is TGTGCCAGCAGTGACAGGGCTGGGGCCAACGTC. Its translation is CASSDRAGANV. Given in full, the CDR3 is CASSDRAGANVLTF.

Regarding this clone: The missing CDR3 end, 3 residues past where the read stops, is filled in from the germline J gene. The rearrangement joins TRBV29-1 to TRBJ2-1; possible D gene TRBD1, 6 bases. CDR1 and CDR2 from the germline V gene are SQVTM and ANQGSEA. CDR3 size: 14 residues. Trimming shortened V by 2 bases and J by 6 bases, and 14 bases separated the two germline ends. The part of the CDR3 DNA that was read is TGCAGCGTTGAACGGACTGCAGGGGTCAATGAG. Translated, it gives CSVERTAGVNE. The full CDR3 is CSVERTAGVNEQFF.

The part of the CDR3 DNA that was read is TGCAGTGCTAGAGATTTAAGCGAGGGGGAGTATGGC. Protein sequence: CSARDLSEGEYG. The complete CDR3 sequence is CSARDLSEGEYGYTF. The V gene is TRBV20-1, the J gene TRBJ1-2; D might be TRBD1 (6 bases). From the germline J gene comes the end of the CDR3, since the read stops 3 residues before it. V was shortened by 0 bases and J by 5 bases, with 16 bases between the two germline ends. CDR1 and CDR2 (germline): DFQATT, SNEGSKA (reference sequence). CDR3 size: 15 residues.

A remark on this clone: The DNA ends 3 residues before the CDR3 does, and the rest of the CDR3 is filled in from the germline J gene. V gene TRBV20-1 combines with J gene TRBJ2-3, with a tentative D call TRBD2 (7 bases). CDR3 length equals 15 residues. Germline CDR1 and CDR2: DFQATT and SNEGSKA (reference sequence). V shed 5 bases and J shed 6 bases, with 21 bases lying between them. The covered CDR3 bases are TGCAGTGCTCCTAGTGGGGGGGGGCCCGGTGATACG. It translates to CSAPSGGGPGDT. The CDR3 in full is CSAPSGGGPGDTQYF.

Concerning this clone: The read is 3 residues too short to cover the CDR3 end, so that end is filled in from the germline J gene. This chain joins TRBV20-1 and TRBJ2-2; TRBD2 matches 12 bases. Germline V gene sequence: CDR1 DFQATT, CDR2 SNEGSKA (reference sequence). J lost 2 bases, V lost 6 bases, and 16 bases had no gene match. The CDR3 consists of 19 residues. The CDR3 DNA, read in part, is TGCAGTGCCTGGCCCCTTTCTAGCGGGAGGGGGATTAACACCGGGGAG. Its protein product is CSAWPLSSGRGINTGE. From start to end, the CDR3 is CSAWPLSSGRGINTGELFF.

A word on this clone: The CDR3 extends 3 residues past the end of the read, so its final part is completed from the germline J gene. This chain uses TRBV7-6 with TRBJ2-1; D is perhaps TRBD2 (6 bases). Deletions cut 1 base from V and 9 bases from J, with 16 bases between. The CDR3 extends over 15 amino acids. Germline assignment: CDR1 SGHVS and CDR2 FNYEAQ. Here the CDR3 reads CASSLVGGAQSEQFF. CDR3 bases read: TGTGCCAGCAGCTTAGTGGGCGGGGCCCAATCTGAG. Combining the CDR3 with reference TRBV7-6 and TRBJ2-1 gives the whole variable domain GAGVSQSPRYKVTKRGQDVALRCDPISGHVSLYWYRQALGQGPEFLTYFNYEAQQDKSGLPNDRFSAERPEGSISTLTIQRTEQRDSAMYRCASSLVGGAQSEQFFGPGTRLTVL.

Remarks on this clone: The read finishes 3 residues shy of the CDR3 end, and the germline J gene is used to complete it. The J gene is TRBJ2-7, the V gene TRBV29-1; TRBD1 aligns across 9 bases. The CDR3 spans 11 residues. The V gene's germline CDR1 is SQVTM and CDR2 ANQGSEA. After removal of 5 bases from V and 6 bases from J, the junction contained 2 bases not matched to a gene. Partial CDR3 DNA: TGCAGCGTTATGGACAGGGGCGAG. Translation: CSVMDRGE. The full-length CDR3 reads as CSVMDRGEQYF.

With respect to this clone: The DNA ends 3 residues before the CDR3 does, and the rest of the CDR3 is filled in from the germline J gene. The chain carries TRBV29-1 and TRBJ1-2; possibly TRBD1 for D (5 bases). CDR3 length: 13 residues. V was cut by 6 bases and J by 0 bases, with 11 bases left in between. CDR1 and CDR2 (germline): SQVTM, ANQGSEA. The CDR3 protein is CSVGGGPNYGYTF. Partial CDR3 DNA: TGCAGCGTGGGGGGGGGACCTAACTATGGC.

The sequenced part of the CDR3 DNA is TGTGCCAGCAGTGAATACTCAGGGGCTGGCACTGAA. Translation gives CASSEYSGAGTE. The entire CDR3 reads CASSEYSGAGTEAFF. The rearrangement uses TRBV2 and TRBJ1-1, with D possibly matching TRBD1 (6 bases). The CDR3 end falls 3 residues outside the read, so it is completed with the germline J gene. V gave up 2 bases and J gave up 4 bases, with 14 bases separating them. The CDR3 has 15 amino acids. From germline, CDR1 is SNHLY and CDR2 FYNNEI.

As regards this clone: Its ends do not fully match the called genes, so a read error is possible. The sequence runs out 3 residues before the end of the CDR3; the remainder is reconstructed from the germline J gene. This rearrangement joins TRBV5-1 to TRBJ1-3, with 7 bases that match TRBD1. CDR3 length: 15 amino acids. Per the germline V gene, CDR1 is SGHRS and CDR2 is YFSETQ. The CDR3 here is CASSLGDRAGDTIYF. CDR3 bases read: TGCGCCAGCAGCTTGGGTGACAGGGCTGGAGACACC. Complete variable domain (other parts from reference TRBV5-1 and TRBJ1-3): KAGVTQTPRYLIKTRGQQVTLSCSPISGHRSVSWYQQTPGQGLQFLFEYFSETQRNKGNFPGRFSGRQFSNSRSEMNVSTLELGDSALYLCASSLGDRAGDTIYFGEGSWLTVV.

The chain's CDR3 is CASSLSTGGGSEAFF. Partial CDR3 DNA: TGTGCCAGCAGCTTATCCACAGGGGGCGGTTCTGAA. V is TRBV7-8 and J is TRBJ1-1; 9 nucleotides line up with TRBD1. Read data end 3 residues before the CDR3 end; the end is taken from the germline J gene. Losses at the gene ends were 2 bases for V and 6 bases for J; bases not matched to a gene: 7. The CDR3 runs to 15 residues. Germline assignment: CDR1 SGHVS and CDR2 FQNEAQ. Using reference TRBV7-8 and TRBJ1-1 for the parts outside the CDR3, the full variable domain is GAGVSQSPRYKVAKRGQDVALRCDPISGHVSLFWYQQALGQGPEFLTYFQNEAQLDKSGLPSDRFFAERPEGSVSTLKIQRTQQEDSAVYLCASSLSTGGGSEAFFGQGTRLTVV.

Details on this clone: The read halts 3 residues ahead of the CDR3 end, with the missing end drawn from the germline J gene. The rearrangement uses TRBV13 and TRBJ2-1; D may be TRBD1 (6 bases). The CDR3 is 14 amino acids. Germline V gene lookup returns CDR1 PRHDT and CDR2 FYEKMQ (reference sequence). Trimming left V 5 bases short and J 3 bases short, with 11 bases between. The CDR3 sequence: CASSATGNYNEQFF. The CDR3 bases that were read are TGTGCCAGCAGCGCCACAGGGAACTACAATGAG. Drawing the rest from reference TRBV13 and TRBJ2-1, the complete variable domain is AAGVIQSPRHLIKEKRETATLKCYPIPRHDTVYWYQQGPGQDPQFLISFYEKMQSDKGSIPDRFSAQQFSDYHSELNMSSLELGDSALYFCASSATGNYNEQFFGPGTRLTVL.

On this clone: The missing CDR3 end, 3 residues past where the read stops, is filled in from the germline J gene. This chain connects TRBV19 to TRBJ2-7, with TRBD1 matching 9 bases. CDR1 is LNHDA, CDR2 SQIVND, per germline (reference sequence). The CDR3 runs to 15 residues. The J segment lost 5 bases and the V segment lost 3 bases, leaving 8 bases of the junction unmatched. The DNA read from the CDR3 is TGTGCCAGTAGTATCTCCGGGACAGGGAGTCACGAG. This encodes CASSISGTGSHE. From start to end, the CDR3 is CASSISGTGSHEQYF.

Details on this clone: The read falls 3 residues short of the CDR3 end, and the missing part is taken from the germline J gene. The chain recombines TRBV18 with TRBJ2-1; 8 bases match TRBD2. The CDR3 is made up of 17 amino acids. Trimming took 2 bases from V and 4 from J; bases not matched to a gene: 10. Germline V lookup: CDR1 KGHSH, CDR2 LQKENI. Partial CDR3 DNA: TGTGCCAGCTCACCAAATTGGGCTAGCGGGCGGTACAATGAG. Translated, it gives CASSPNWASGRYNE. The entire CDR3 is CASSPNWASGRYNEQFF.